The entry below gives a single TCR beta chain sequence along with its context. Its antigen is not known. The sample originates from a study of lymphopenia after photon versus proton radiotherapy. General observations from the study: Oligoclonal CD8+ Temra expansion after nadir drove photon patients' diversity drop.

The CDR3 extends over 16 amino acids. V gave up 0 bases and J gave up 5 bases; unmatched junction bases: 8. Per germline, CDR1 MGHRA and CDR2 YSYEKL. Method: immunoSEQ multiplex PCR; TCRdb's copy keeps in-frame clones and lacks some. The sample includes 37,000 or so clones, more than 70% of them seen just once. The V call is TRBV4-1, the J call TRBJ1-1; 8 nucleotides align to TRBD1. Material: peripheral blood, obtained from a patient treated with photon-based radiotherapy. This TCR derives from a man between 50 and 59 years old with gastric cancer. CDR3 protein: CASSQEGRGRRTEAFF. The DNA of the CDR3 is TGCGCCAGCAGCCAAGAGGGCAGGGGGCGACGAACTGAAGCTTTCTTT.